Sequencing of this TCR beta chain was carried out in a study of OX40 agonist ivuxolimab in advanced cancers. Per germline, CDR1 LGHNA and CDR2 YSLEER. This CDR3 has 15 amino acids. V lost 1 base to trimming and J lost 1 base; unmatched junction nucleotides: 1. The method was immunoSEQ multiplex PCR; TCRdb's version includes in-frame clones alone and lacks a portion of them. The sample lists about 69,000 clones, roughly nine tenths occurring once. The specimen was CD4+ or CD8+ T cells sorted from blood, collected in a trial of the OX40 agonist ivuxolimab. The source of this sequence is an adult with an advanced solid tumor such as melanoma, head and neck, liver or kidney cancer. The chain combines TRBV4-3 with TRBJ2-1, with 7 nucleotides matching TRBD2. Here the CDR3 DNA reads TGCGCCAGCAGCCAAGGGGGGGGATCCTACAATGAGCAGTTCTTC. This codes for CASSQGGGSYNEQFF.